The T cell receptor beta chain described here comes from a study of cytomegalovirus exposure and HLA in healthy donors. Across the study: There were under 140 million unique TCR beta sequences, drawn from roughly 200 million T cells, in an earlier analysis.

Notes on this clone: No antigen is known for it.

Findings and limits, study-wide: According to a later analysis, donors in an Asian-associated ancestry cluster reportedly had fewer N-insertions than the roughly 640-donor mean. The presence/absence work took it that sequencing depth was about the same across donors. A later analysis found most CMV-associated TCR beta chains apparently HLA-restricted.

PCR primers comprised 60 Vbeta and 13 Jbeta primers. Using immunoSEQ multiplex PCR, the repertoire was profiled, and TCRdb retains in-frame clones only, with some absent. Seen here are tens of thousands of clones, around 80% observed once, and the top ten hold approximately 4%. V dropped 5 bases and J dropped 3; count of bases not matched to a gene: 13. The CDR3 length is 16 residues. From germline, CDR1 is SEHNR and CDR2 FQNEAQ (reference sequence). This TCR came from a male donor in good health and CMV-seropositive. The chain links TRBV7-9 to TRBJ2-7; 7 nucleotides match TRBD1. The sample comprised PBMCs. The CDR3 protein is CASSPQKRDRNYEQYF. DNA for the CDR3: TGTGCCAGCAGCCCGCAGAAACGGGACAGAAACTACGAGCAGTACTTC.